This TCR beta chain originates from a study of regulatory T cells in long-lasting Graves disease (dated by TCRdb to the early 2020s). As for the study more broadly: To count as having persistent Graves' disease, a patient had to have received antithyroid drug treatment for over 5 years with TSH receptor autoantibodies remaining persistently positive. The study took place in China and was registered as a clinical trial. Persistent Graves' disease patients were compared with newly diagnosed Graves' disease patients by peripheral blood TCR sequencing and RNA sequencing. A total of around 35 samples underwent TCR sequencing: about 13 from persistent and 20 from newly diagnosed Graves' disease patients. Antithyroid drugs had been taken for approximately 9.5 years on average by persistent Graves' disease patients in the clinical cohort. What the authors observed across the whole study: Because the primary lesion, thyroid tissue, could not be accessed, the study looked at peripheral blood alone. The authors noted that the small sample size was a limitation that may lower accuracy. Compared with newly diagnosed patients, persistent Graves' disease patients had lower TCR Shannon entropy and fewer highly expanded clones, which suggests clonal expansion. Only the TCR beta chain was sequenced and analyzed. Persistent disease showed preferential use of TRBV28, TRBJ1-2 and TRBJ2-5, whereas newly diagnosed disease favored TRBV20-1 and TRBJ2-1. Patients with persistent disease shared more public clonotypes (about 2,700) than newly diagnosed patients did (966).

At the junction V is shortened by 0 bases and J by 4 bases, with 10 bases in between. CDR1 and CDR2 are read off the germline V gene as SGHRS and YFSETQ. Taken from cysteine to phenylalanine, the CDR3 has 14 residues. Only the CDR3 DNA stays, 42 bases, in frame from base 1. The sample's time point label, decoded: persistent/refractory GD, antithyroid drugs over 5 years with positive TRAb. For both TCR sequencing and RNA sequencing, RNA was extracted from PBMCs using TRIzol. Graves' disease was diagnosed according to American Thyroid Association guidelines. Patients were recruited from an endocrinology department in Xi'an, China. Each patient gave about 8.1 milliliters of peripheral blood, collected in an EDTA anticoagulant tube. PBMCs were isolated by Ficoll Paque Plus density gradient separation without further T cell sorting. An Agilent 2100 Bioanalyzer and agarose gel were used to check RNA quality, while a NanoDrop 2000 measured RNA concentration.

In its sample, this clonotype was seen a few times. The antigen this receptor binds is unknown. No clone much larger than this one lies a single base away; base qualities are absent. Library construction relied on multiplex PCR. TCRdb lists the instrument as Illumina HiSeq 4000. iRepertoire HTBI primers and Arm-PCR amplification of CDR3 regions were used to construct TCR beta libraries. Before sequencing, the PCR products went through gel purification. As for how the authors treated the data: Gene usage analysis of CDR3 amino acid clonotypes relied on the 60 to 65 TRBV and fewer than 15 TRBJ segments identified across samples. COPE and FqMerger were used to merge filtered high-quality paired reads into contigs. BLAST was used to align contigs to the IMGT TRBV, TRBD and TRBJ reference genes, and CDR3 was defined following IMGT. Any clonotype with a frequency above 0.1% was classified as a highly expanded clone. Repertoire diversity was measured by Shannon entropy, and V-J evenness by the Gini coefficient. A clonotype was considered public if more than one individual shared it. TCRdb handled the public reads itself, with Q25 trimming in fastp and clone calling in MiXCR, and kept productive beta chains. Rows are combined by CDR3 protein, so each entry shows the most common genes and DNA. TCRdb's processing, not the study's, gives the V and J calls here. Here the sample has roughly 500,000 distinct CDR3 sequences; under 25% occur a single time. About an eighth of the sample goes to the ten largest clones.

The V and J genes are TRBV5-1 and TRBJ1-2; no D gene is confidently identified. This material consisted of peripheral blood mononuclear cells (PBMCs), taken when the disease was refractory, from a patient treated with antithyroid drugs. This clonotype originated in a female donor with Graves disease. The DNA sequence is TGCGCCAGCAGCTTGGCCGGGGTGCTCTATGGCTACACCTTC. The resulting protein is CASSLAGVLYGYTF.